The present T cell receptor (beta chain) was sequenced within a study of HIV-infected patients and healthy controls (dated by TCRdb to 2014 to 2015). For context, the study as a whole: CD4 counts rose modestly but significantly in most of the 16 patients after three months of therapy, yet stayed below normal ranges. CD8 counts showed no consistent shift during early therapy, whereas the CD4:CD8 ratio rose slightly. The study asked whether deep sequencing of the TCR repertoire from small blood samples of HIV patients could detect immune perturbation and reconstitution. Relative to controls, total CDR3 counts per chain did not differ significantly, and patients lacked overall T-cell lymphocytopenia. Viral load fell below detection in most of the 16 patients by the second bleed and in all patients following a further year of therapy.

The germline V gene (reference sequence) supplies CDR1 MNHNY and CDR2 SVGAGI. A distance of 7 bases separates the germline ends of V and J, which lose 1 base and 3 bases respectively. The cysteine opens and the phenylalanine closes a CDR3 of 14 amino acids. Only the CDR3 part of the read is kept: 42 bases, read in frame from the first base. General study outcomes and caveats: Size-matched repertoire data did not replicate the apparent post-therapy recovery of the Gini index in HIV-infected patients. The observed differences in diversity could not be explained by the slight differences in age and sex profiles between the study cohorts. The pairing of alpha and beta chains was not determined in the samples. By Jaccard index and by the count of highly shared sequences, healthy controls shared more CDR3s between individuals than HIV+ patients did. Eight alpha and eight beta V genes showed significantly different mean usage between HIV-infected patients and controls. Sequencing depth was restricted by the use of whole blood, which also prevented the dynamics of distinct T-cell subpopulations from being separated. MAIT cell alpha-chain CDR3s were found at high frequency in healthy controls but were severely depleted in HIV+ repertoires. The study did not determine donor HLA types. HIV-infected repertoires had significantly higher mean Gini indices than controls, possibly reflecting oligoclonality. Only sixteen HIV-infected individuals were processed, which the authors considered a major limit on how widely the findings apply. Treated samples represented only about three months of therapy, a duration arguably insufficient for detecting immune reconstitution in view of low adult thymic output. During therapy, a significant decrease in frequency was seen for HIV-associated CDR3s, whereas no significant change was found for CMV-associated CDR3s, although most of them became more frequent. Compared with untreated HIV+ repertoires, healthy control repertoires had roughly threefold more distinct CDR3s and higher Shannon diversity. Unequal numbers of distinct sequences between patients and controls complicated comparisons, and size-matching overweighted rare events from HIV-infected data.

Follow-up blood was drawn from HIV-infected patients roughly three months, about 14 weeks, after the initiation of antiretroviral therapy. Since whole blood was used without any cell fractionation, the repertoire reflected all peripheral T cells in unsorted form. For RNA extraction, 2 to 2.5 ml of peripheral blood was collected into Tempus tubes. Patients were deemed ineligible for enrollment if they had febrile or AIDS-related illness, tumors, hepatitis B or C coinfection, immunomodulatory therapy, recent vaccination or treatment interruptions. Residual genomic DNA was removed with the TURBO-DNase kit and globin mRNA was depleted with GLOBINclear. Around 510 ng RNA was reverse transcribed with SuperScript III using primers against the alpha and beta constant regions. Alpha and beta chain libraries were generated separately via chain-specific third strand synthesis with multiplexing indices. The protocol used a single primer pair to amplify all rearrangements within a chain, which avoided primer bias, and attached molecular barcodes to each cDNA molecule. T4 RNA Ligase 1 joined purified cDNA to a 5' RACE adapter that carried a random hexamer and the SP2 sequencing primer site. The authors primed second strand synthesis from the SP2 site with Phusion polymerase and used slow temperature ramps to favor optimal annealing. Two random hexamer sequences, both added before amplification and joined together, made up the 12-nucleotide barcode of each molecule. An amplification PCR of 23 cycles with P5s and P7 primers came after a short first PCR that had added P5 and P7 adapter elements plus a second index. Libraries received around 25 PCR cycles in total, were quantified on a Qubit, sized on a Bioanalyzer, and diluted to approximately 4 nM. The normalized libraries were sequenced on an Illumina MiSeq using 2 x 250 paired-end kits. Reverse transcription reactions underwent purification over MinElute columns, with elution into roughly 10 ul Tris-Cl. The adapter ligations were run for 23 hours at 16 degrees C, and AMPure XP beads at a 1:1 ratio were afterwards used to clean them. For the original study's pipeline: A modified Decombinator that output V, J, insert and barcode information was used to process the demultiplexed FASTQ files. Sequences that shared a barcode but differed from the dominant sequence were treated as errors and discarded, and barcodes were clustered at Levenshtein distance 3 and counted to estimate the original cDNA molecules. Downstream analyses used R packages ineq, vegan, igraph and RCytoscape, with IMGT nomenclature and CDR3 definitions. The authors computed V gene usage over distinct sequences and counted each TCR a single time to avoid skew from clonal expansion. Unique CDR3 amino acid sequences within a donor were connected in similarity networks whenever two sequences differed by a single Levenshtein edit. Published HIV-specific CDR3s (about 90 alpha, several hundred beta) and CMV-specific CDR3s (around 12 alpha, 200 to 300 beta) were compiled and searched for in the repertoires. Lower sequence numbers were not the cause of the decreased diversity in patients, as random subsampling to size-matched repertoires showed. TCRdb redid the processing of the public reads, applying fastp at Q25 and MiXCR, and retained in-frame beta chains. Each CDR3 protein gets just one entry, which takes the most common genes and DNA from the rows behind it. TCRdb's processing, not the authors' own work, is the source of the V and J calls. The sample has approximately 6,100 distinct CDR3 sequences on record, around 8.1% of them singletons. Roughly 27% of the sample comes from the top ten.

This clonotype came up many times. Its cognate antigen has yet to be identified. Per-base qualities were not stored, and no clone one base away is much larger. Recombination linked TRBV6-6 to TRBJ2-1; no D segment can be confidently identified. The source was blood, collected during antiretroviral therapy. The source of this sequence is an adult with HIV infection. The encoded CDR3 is CASSYYNSYNEQFF. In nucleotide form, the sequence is TGTGCCAGCAGTTACTATAACAGCTACAATGAGCAGTTCTTC.